This T cell receptor beta chain was recorded in a study of post-analysis software for immune sequencing data. TCR beta cDNA libraries included unique molecular identifiers. The yield from roughly 1 to 10 million T cells was roughly 0.5 million cDNA molecules in total. Each CDR3 protein gets one entry after TCRdb re-called the PCR reads with MiXCR. The data hold some 260,000 distinct CDR3 sequences, with approximately 34% observed a single time. This clonotype turned up a few times. Its antigen is as yet unknown. The CDR3 covers 15 residues. V lost 5 bases and J 7 bases, leaving 15 bases between the germline ends. Per germline, CDR1 MDHEN and CDR2 SYDVKM. Study-level points and caveats: TRBV segments more frequent in patients than in controls numbered roughly 5 and included TRBV5-6, TRBV5-1 and TRBV20-1.

The sample consisted of blood. The rearrangement links TRBV28 to TRBJ1-6, with D possibly being TRBD1 (5 bases). The receptor was isolated from a girl aged 10 to 17 with multiple sclerosis. The CDR3 coding sequence is TGTGCCAGCAGTGGGCTCGGGGGGGGAAATTCACCCCTCCACTTT. This gives the protein CASSGLGGGNSPLHF.